The entry that follows covers one T cell receptor beta chain sequence. Time point meaning: pre-treatment baseline. One draw preceded checkpoint blockade; another followed its first cycle at week 3. At 12 weeks after first infusion, RECIST 1.1 defined response for most patients. Every bulk PBMC sample received the same 350 ng of DNA. The repertoire was sequenced with immunoSEQ multiplex PCR; TCRdb's copy has only in-frame clones and lacks some. This table holds 15,000 to 20,000 clones, around 83% found once. The data are from a study of blood T cell dynamics during melanoma immunotherapy. The length of the CDR3 is 14 residues. V lost 4 bases, J lost 6 bases, and 14 bases lay in between. Germline V lookup: CDR1 LGHNA, CDR2 YSLEER.

This chain joins TRBV4-3 and TRBJ2-3; D gene ambiguous. The sequencing here drew on blood, taken from a patient treated with checkpoint blockade. The clonotype was recovered from a human donor with melanoma. CDR3 protein: CASSLSVAHDTQYF. Here the CDR3 DNA reads TGCGCCAGCAGCCTTAGTGTGGCCCACGATACGCAGTATTTT.